This T cell receptor (beta chain) came from a study of blood T cell repertoires in COVID-19. Germline lookup yields CDR1 LNHDA and CDR2 SQIVND (reference sequence). The CDR3 runs 13 residues. With 7 bases clipped from V and 4 bases from J, the junction kept 5 bases outside the gene matches. This clone was found once. In the source study's methods: Counts of nucleated cells, estimated from reference gene primer amplification, were obtained. The table came from immunoSEQ multiplex PCR; TCRdb's copy has only in-frame clones and leaves some out. V, J and clone size reflect that table, while D and trimming were determined from the DNA. The sample records roughly 68,000 clones, around 78% being singletons.

Sequenced: peripheral blood. The receptor's source is a woman of 80 years or more with acute or convalescent COVID-19. The chain employs TRBV19 and TRBJ2-5, with 8 bases aligning to TRBD2. CDR3 sequence: CASKITSGETQYF. The DNA of the CDR3 is TGTGCCAGTAAAATAACTAGCGGAGAGACCCAGTACTTC.